These 29 T cell receptor beta chains were sequenced from one sample in a study of blood T cell repertoires in COVID-19. Libraries were prepared by immunoSEQ multiplex PCR; TCRdb keeps only in-frame clonotypes and omits some of them. This sample has approximately 41,000 clones, with about 87% found just once. The sample comprised peripheral blood. These receptor sequences come from a woman aged 40-49 years with acute or convalescent COVID-19.

In regard to this clone: Germline and junction disagree at one end, which may indicate a read error. The chain joins TRBV28 to TRBJ2-1, with D possibly being TRBD1 (6 bases). The length of the CDR3 is 11 residues. Germline loops: CDR1 MDHEN, CDR2 SYDVKM. The CDR3 nucleotides read TGTGCCAGCAGTTTAGGGGGCGATTCCATCTTC. It encodes CASSLGGDSIF. The full variable domain, with the rest looked up from reference TRBV28 and TRBJ2-1, is DVKVTQSSRYLVKRTGEKVFLECVQDMDHENMFWYRQDPGLGLRLIYFSYDVKMKEKGDIPEGYSVSREKKERFSLILESASTNQTSMYLCASSLGGDSIFGPGTRLTVL.

The chain carries TRBV14 and TRBJ1-1; a weak D match, TRBD1 (6 bases). CDR1 SGHDN and CDR2 FVKESK come from the germline V gene. The V and J ends lost 0 bases and 5 bases respectively, with 22 bases between them. The CDR3 length is 18 residues. As DNA, the CDR3 is TGTGCCAGCAGCCAAGACCTCTTCACGGTAACAGGGAAAACTGAAGCTTTCTTT. Protein sequence: CASSQDLFTVTGKTEAFF.

This clone was found once. Sequence at one end of the junction differs from germline and may be a read error. This chain connects TRBV13 to TRBJ2-7; 7 nucleotides match TRBD2. Germline CDR1 PRHDT, CDR2 FYEKMQ (reference sequence). The CDR3 contains 16 residues. The CDR3 reads CASGLAPGLGGTEQYF. CDR3 sequence (DNA): TGTGCCAGCGGCTTAGCCCCCGGACTAGGAGGAACCGAGCAGTACTTC.

The rearrangement uses TRBV5-1 and TRBJ1-3; D is possibly TRBD1 (5 bases). V lost 3 bases, J lost 0 bases, and 10 bases lay in between. The CDR3 contains 15 residues. Germline V gene sequence: CDR1 SGHRS, CDR2 YFSETQ. The CDR3 nucleotides read TGCGCCAGCAGCTCCACAGGAAACTCTGGAAACACCATATATTTT. It yields the protein CASSSTGNSGNTIYF.

The chain carries TRBV5-4 and TRBJ2-3; 9 bases fit TRBD2. CDR1 is SGHNT, CDR2 YYREEE, per germline (reference sequence). V lost 2 bases to trimming and J lost 2 bases; unmatched junction nucleotides: 6. The CDR3 spans 16 residues. The CDR3 region has the DNA TGTGCCAGCAGCTTCGGACTAGCGCGTCTCACAGATACGCAGTATTTT. It specifies CASSFGLARLTDTQYF.

The V gene is TRBV3-1 (or the pseudogene TRBV3-2), the J gene TRBJ2-7; D uncertain. From germline, CDR1 is LGHDT and CDR2 YNNKEL (reference sequence). V shed 1 base and J shed 6 bases, with 10 bases lying between them. The CDR3 totals 13 residues. The CDR3 is CASSQVQSGEQYF. Written as DNA, the CDR3 is TGTGCCAGCAGCCAAGTTCAATCGGGCGAGCAGTACTTC.

The gene calls are TRBV5-1 and TRBJ1-1; D gene uncertain. V shed 2 bases and J shed 0 bases, with 14 bases lying between them. Per the germline V gene, CDR1 is SGHRS and CDR2 is YFSETQ. CDR3 size: 16 residues. In DNA, the CDR3 is TGCGCCAGCAGCTTTGCGGGAAGGGCTATGAACACTGAAGCTTTCTTT. It codes for CASSFAGRAMNTEAFF.

The chain recombines TRBV2 with TRBJ1-5; TRBD1 might be the D (6 bases). Germline-derived CDR1 and CDR2 are SNHLY and FYNNEI. V was pared by 6 bases and J by 0 bases, with 12 bases between. The CDR3 consists of 15 residues. The CDR3 sequence: CASRTGTNSNQPQHF. CDR3 coding DNA: TGTGCCAGCAGGACCGGGACAAATAGCAATCAGCCCCAGCATTTT.

The CDR3: CASSQRTGKDTQYF. CDR3 DNA: TGCGCCAGCAGCCAACGGACAGGGAAAGATACGCAGTATTTT. The V and J genes are TRBV4-3 and TRBJ2-3; 8 bases line up with TRBD1. The V gene's germline CDR1 is LGHNA and CDR2 YSLEER. With V trimmed by 2 bases and J by 5 bases, 3 bases remained unmatched. CDR3 length equals 14 residues.

The V call is TRBV7-3, the J call TRBJ1-1; 11 bases agree with TRBD1. The trim removed 6 bases at V and 4 bases at J, leaving 4 bases unmatched. Per the germline V gene, CDR1 is SGHTA and CDR2 is FQGTGA. This CDR3 has 14 residues. The CDR3 nucleotides are TGTGCCAGCAGTACGGGGACAGGGGGCACTGAAGCTTTCTTT. This codes for CASSTGTGGTEAFF.

This clone turned up a few times. V usage is TRBV3-1 (or the pseudogene TRBV3-2) and J usage is TRBJ1-1; a possible D gene is TRBD1 (6 bases). Germline V CDR1 and CDR2: LGHDT, YNNKEL (reference sequence). Trimming stripped 2 bases from V and 0 bases from J, with 16 bases between. The CDR3 consists of 17 residues. In nucleotides, the CDR3 is TGTGCCAGCAGCCAATGGTCGGCAGGGGAATTGAACACTGAAGCTTTCTTT. Protein: CASSQWSAGELNTEAFF.

V and J are TRBV10-3 and TRBJ1-2; no clear D. V dropped 2 bases and J dropped 7 bases, with 14 bases sitting between them. The CDR3 is made up of 14 amino acids. The germline CDR1 and CDR2 sequences are ENHRY and SYGVKD. The CDR3 spells CAISEVKASGGYTF. The CDR3 DNA sequence: TGTGCCATCAGTGAGGTGAAGGCCTCGGGTGGCTACACCTTC.

This clone showed up just a few times. The chain uses TRBV28 and TRBJ1-4; TRBD1 matches at 7 bases. The germline gives CDR1 MDHEN, CDR2 SYDVKM. This CDR3 has 17 amino acids. Trimming cost V 1 base and J 7 bases; bases outside gene matches: 12. CDR3 coding DNA: TGTGCCAGCAGTTTATCGTTGGTGAGCAGGGGGTCTGAAAAACTGTTTTTT. Residues: CASSLSLVSRGSEKLFF.

This chain connects TRBV28 to TRBJ2-7; 8 nucleotides match TRBD1. Germline CDR1 is MDHEN and CDR2 is SYDVKM. Trimming removed 2 bases from V and 0 bases from J; junction bases left unmatched: 3. CDR3 size: 15 residues. The DNA of the CDR3 is TGTGCCAGCAGTTTAACAGGGGGGCTCTCCTACGAGCAGTACTTC. Its protein product is CASSLTGGLSYEQYF.

In this sample, this clone turned up once. V and J are TRBV11-2 and TRBJ1-1, with no clear D. The CDR3 sequence is 13 residues long. Trimming removed 8 bases from V and 1 base from J, with 11 bases in between. Germline CDR1 is SGHAT and CDR2 is FQNNGV. The CDR3 spells CASPVGKNTEAFF. DNA for the CDR3: TGTGCCAGCCCTGTGGGCAAGAACACTGAAGCTTTCTTT.

The gene calls are TRBV7-2 and TRBJ2-7; possibly TRBD1 for D (7 bases). Trimming pared 4 bases from V and 0 bases from J, leaving 13 bases between. The CDR3 consists of 15 residues. The V gene's germline CDR1 is SGHTA and CDR2 FQGNSA. For the CDR3, the DNA is TGTGCCAGCAGCTCTGCAGGGGGGTCCTCCTACGAGCAGTACTTC. Protein sequence: CASSSAGGSSYEQYF.

This chain uses TRBV11-2 with TRBJ2-7; D gene uncertain. V lost 1 base to trimming and J lost 2 bases, with 6 bases between them. The CDR3 has 13 amino acids. CDR1 and CDR2 (germline): SGHAT, FQNNGV. The CDR3 region is CASSLGLAYEQYF. The CDR3 DNA reads TGTGCCAGCAGCTTAGGGCTAGCCTACGAGCAGTACTTC.

The gene calls are TRBV6-5 and TRBJ2-7; 7 bases match TRBD1. After removal of 5 bases from V and 4 bases from J, the junction contained 11 bases not matched to a gene. The CDR3 loop spans 15 amino acids. Germline values: CDR1 MNHEY, CDR2 SVGAGI. CDR3 sequence (DNA): TGTGCCAGCAGTCCGTCATCGACAGGGAAGTACGAGCAGTACTTC. Translating gives CASSPSSTGKYEQYF.

The rearrangement joins TRBV18 to TRBJ1-2; D perhaps matches TRBD1 (5 bases). The V end was cut by 4 bases, the J end by 0 bases, with 12 bases between. CDR3 length: 15 amino acids. Germline V gene sequence: CDR1 KGHSH, CDR2 LQKENI. CDR3 amino acids: CASSRGTATNYGYTF. The CDR3, as DNA: TGTGCCAGCTCACGCGGGACGGCTACTAACTATGGCTACACCTTC.

The chain combines TRBV25-1 with TRBJ1-1; D call uncertain. V was pared by 7 bases and J by 5 bases, with 17 bases between. The CDR3 has 14 residues. The germline V gene encodes CDR1 MGHDK and CDR2 SYGVNS. Written as DNA, the CDR3 is TGTGCCAGCACCCCCCCCGGTAGCCTAACTGAAGCTTTCTTT. Translated: CASTPPGSLTEAFF.

The chain uses TRBV7-9 and TRBJ1-1; possibly TRBD1 for D (5 bases). The V end lost 8 bases, the J end lost 3 bases, and 16 bases lay between the germline ends. CDR3 length: 14 amino acids. CDR1 and CDR2 from the germline V gene are SEHNR and FQNEAQ (reference sequence). CDR3 sequence: CASRPGLRDTEAFF. DNA of the CDR3: TGTGCCAGCCGGCCGGGACTAAGGGACACTGAAGCTTTCTTT.

The chain has TRBV28 and TRBJ2-2, with D uncertain. Trimming shortened V by 4 bases and J by 1 base, and 4 bases separated the two germline ends. Germline V gene sequence: CDR1 MDHEN, CDR2 SYDVKM. This CDR3 is 13 amino acids long. The CDR3 region has the DNA TGTGCCAGCAGTTCTTGGAACACCGGGGAGCTGTTTTTT. Encoded protein: CASSSWNTGELFF.

The chain combines TRBV30 with TRBJ1-2; 12 bases fit TRBD1. This CDR3 is 16 amino acids long. V gave up 5 bases and J gave up 5 bases; unmatched junction bases: 12. From germline, CDR1 is GTSNPN and CDR2 SVGIG (reference sequence). The CDR3 region is CAWSGDRGLPRYGYTF. As DNA, the CDR3 is TGTGCCTGGTCGGGGGACAGGGGGCTCCCAAGGTATGGCTACACCTTC.

This sequence joins TRBV19 and TRBJ2-3; D unresolved. This CDR3 has 15 amino acids. From germline, CDR1 is LNHDA and CDR2 SQIVND (reference sequence). Trimming pared 6 bases from V and 0 bases from J, leaving 13 bases between. The CDR3 loop is CASSQEARSTDTQYF. CDR3 sequence (DNA): TGTGCCAGTAGCCAAGAAGCGAGAAGCACAGATACGCAGTATTTT.

This clone was recorded once. The gene calls are TRBV2 and TRBJ1-2; the D is unclear. V was cut by 10 bases and J by 4 bases, with 22 bases left in between. Looked up from germline, CDR1 is SNHLY and CDR2 is FYNNEI. This CDR3 has 15 residues. The CDR3 nucleotides are TGTGCCAAAGAATTGATGGGCCCTAAGCTCTATGGCTACACCTTC. Translation: CAKELMGPKLYGYTF.

The J gene is TRBJ2-5, the V gene TRBV10-3; a weak D match, TRBD2 (6 bases). The germline V gene has CDR1 ENHRY and CDR2 SYGVKD. V was clipped by 10 bases and J by 4 bases, with 16 bases between them. CDR3 size: 13 residues. Here the CDR3 reads CATLGLTRETQYF. The DNA of the CDR3 is TGTGCCACCTTGGGACTCACAAGAGAGACCCAGTACTTC.

The chain combines TRBV5-4 with TRBJ1-2; the D is unclear. Per the germline V gene, CDR1 is SGHNT and CDR2 is YYREEE (reference sequence). This CDR3 has 11 amino acids. Deletions cut 2 bases from V and 8 bases from J, with 7 bases between. CDR3 in DNA: TGTGCCAGCAGCTTTGAGGGCGGCTACACCTTC. Translated, it gives CASSFEGGYTF.

V usage is TRBV5-4 and J usage is TRBJ2-3; 8 bases map to TRBD2. From germline, CDR1 is SGHNT and CDR2 YYREEE (reference sequence). Unmatched junction bases numbered 11, after V lost 4 bases and J lost 1 base. The CDR3 contains 17 residues. CDR3 coding DNA: TGTGCCAGCAGCCCGGGGTCGGGGGGGCTGGGCACAGATACGCAGTATTTT. Protein sequence: CASSPGSGGLGTDTQYF.

The gene calls are TRBV5-1 and TRBJ1-1; D is perhaps TRBD1 (6 bases). The V and J ends lost 4 bases and 7 bases respectively, with 17 bases between them. CDR3 length: 14 residues. CDR1 is SGHRS and CDR2 is YFSETQ in the germline V gene. CDR3 sequence (DNA): TGCGCCAGCAGCCTCATTGGGGACATGGGTGAAGCTTTCTTT. It codes for CASSLIGDMGEAFF.